This T cell receptor (beta chain) was retrieved from a study of cytomegalovirus exposure and HLA in healthy donors. Study outcomes and limitations: A few CMV-associated chains proved CMV antigen-specific in vitro.

The study ran its PCR with 60 Vbeta and 13 Jbeta primers. Produced via immunoSEQ multiplex PCR; TCRdb's table is partial and in-frame only. The table records 200,000 to 300,000 clones, around four fifths of them present only once. On this clone: Its antigen is not known.

Germline values: CDR1 SGHRS, CDR2 YFSETQ. Trimming shortened V by 4 bases and J by 4 bases, and 14 bases separated the two germline ends. CDR3 length: 15 residues. The chain joins TRBV5-1 to TRBJ1-4; D not certain. The TCR originated in a boy between 10 and 17 years old in good health and CMV-seronegative. The sample consisted of PBMCs. Here the CDR3 reads CASSPARTNNEKLFF. Written as DNA, the CDR3 is TGCGCCAGCAGCCCTGCCCGAACAAATAATGAAAAACTGTTTTTT.